The T cell receptor beta chain described here comes from a study of blood T cell repertoires in COVID-19. Overall study: PBMCs, B-cell-depleted T cells, or T cells were the source of the cDNA or gDNA that made up the material.

The V end was cut by 1 base, the J end by 0 bases, with 10 bases between. Germline CDR1 and CDR2: SGHAT and FQNNGV. The CDR3 covers 16 residues. Original processing notes: Researchers report that nucleated cell counts were estimated from reference gene primer amplification. Measured with immunoSEQ multiplex PCR; TCRdb has only the in-frame clones, and not every one. V, J and clone size are taken as reported in that table, and D and trimming were inferred from the DNA itself. The sample lists roughly 260,000 clones; 86% were seen once. Sequencing was performed on peripheral blood. The source is a man aged 35-49 years who had recovered from COVID-19. The chain employs TRBV11-2 and TRBJ2-1, with D perhaps TRBD2 (7 bases). The CDR3 region has the DNA TGTGCCAGCAGCTTAGGAGGGGGGGGCTCCTACAATGAGCAGTTCTTC. Protein: CASSLGGGGSYNEQFF.